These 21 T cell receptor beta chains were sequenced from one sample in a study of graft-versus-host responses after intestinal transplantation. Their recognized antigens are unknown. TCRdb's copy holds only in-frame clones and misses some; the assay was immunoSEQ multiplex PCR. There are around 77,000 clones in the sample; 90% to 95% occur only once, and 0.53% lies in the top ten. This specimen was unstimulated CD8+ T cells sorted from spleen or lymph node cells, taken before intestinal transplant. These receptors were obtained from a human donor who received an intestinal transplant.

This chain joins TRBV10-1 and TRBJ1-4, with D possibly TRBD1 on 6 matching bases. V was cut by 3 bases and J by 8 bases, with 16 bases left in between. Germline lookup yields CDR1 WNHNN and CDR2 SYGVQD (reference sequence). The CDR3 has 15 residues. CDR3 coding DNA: TGCGCCAGCAGTGAAAGGGGGAAGTGGGGGGAAAAACTGTTTTTT. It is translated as CASSERGKWGEKLFF.

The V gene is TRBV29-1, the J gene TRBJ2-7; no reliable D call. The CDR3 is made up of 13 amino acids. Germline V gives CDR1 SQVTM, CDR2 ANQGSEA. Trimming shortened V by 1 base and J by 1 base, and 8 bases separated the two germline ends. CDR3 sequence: CSVEGSLSYEQYF. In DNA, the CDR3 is TGCAGCGTTGAAGGGTCGCTGTCCTACGAGCAGTACTTC.

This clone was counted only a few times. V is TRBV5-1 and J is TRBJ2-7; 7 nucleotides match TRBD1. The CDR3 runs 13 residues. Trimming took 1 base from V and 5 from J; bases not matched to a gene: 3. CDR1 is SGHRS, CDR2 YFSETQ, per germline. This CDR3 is CASSLWDSNEQYF. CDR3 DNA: TGCGCCAGCAGCTTGTGGGACAGTAACGAGCAGTACTTC.

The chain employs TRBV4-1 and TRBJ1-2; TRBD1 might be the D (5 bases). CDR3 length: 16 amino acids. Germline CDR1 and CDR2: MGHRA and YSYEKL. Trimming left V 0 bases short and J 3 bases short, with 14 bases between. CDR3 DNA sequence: TGCGCCAGCAGCCAAGATCCGCGGGTAGGGGACTATGGCTACACCTTC. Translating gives CASSQDPRVGDYGYTF.

CDR3: CASSDWQGGYEQYF. CDR3 coding DNA: TGTGCCAGCAGTGACTGGCAGGGGGGGTACGAGCAGTACTTC. The chain has TRBV6-5 and TRBJ2-7; TRBD1 or TRBD2 may be the D gene (7 bases each). V shed 5 bases and J shed 4 bases, with 15 bases lying between them. Germline V gene lookup returns CDR1 MNHEY and CDR2 SVGAGI. This CDR3 contains 14 residues.

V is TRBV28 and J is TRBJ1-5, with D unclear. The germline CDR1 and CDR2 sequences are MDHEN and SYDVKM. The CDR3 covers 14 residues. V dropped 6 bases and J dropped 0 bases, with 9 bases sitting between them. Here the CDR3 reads CASSLIDSNQPQHF. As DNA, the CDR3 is TGTGCCAGCAGCCTGATAGATAGCAATCAGCCCCAGCATTTT.

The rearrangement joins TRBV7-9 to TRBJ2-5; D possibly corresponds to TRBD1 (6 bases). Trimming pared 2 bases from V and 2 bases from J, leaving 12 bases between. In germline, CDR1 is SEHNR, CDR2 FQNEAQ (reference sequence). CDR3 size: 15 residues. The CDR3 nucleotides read TGTGCCAGCAGCTTAAACGTGGACAGTCAAGAGACCCAGTACTTC. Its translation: CASSLNVDSQETQYF.

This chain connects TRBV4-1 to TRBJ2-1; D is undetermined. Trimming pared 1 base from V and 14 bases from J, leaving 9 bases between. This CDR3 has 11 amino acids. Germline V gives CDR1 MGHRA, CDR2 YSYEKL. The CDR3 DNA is TGCGCCAGCAGCCAAGCGGAAACGGAGTTCTTC. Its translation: CASSQAETEFF.

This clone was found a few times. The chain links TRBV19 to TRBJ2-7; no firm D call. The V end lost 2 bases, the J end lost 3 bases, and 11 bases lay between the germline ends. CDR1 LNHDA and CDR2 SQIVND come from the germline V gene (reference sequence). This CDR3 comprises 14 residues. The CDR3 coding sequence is TGTGCCAGTAGTATATCTGGCAGTCTCTACGAGCAGTACTTC. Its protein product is CASSISGSLYEQYF.

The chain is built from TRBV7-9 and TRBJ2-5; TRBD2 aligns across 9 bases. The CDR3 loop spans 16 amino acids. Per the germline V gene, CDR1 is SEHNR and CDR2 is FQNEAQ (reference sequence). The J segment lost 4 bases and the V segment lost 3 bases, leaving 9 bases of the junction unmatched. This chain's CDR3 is CASSFLVLAGRETQYF. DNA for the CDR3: TGTGCCAGCAGCTTCCTGGTGCTAGCGGGAAGAGAGACCCAGTACTTC.

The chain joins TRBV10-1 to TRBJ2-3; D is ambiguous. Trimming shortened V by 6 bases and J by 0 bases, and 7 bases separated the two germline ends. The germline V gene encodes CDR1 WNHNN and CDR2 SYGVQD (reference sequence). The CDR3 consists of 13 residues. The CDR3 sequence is CASSGSSTDTQYF. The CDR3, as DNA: TGCGCCAGCAGCGGATCTAGCACAGATACGCAGTATTTT.

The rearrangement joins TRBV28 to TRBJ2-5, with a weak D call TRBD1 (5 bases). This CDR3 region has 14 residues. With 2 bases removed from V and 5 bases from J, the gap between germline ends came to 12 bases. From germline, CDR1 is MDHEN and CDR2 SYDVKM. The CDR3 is CASSLVWGEETQYF. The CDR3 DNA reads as TGTGCCAGCAGTTTAGTCTGGGGCGAGGAGACCCAGTACTTC.

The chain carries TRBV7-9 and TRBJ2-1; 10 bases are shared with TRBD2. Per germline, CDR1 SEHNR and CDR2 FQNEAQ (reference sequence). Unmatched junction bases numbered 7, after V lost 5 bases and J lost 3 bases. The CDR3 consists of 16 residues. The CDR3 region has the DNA TGTGCCAGCAGCATAACTAGCGGGGAGAGCTACAATGAGCAGTTCTTC. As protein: CASSITSGESYNEQFF.

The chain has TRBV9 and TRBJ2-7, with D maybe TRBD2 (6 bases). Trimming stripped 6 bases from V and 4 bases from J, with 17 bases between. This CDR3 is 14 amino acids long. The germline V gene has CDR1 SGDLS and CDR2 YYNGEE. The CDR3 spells CASTEGLEGYEQYF. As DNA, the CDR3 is TGTGCCAGCACCGAGGGTCTGGAGGGGTACGAGCAGTACTTC. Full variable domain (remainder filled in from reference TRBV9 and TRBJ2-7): DSGVTQTPKHLITATGQRVTLRCSPRSGDLSVYWYQQSLDQGLQFLIQYYNGEERAKGNILERFSAQQFPDLHSELNLSSLELGDSALYFCASTEGLEGYEQYFGPGTRLTVT.

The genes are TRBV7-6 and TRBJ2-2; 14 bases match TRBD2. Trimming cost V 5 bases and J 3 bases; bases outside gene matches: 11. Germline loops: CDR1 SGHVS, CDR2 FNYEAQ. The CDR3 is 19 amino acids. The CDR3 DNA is TGTGCCAGCAGCCCCCAACCGACTAGCGGGAGGGTCGACACCGGGGAGCTGTTTTTT. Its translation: CASSPQPTSGRVDTGELFF.

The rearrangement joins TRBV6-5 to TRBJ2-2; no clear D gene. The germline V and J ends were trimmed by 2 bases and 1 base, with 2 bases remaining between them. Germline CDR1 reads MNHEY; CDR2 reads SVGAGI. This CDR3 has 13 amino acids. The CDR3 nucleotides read TGTGCCAGCAGTTACCAGAACACCGGGGAGCTGTTTTTT. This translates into CASSYQNTGELFF.

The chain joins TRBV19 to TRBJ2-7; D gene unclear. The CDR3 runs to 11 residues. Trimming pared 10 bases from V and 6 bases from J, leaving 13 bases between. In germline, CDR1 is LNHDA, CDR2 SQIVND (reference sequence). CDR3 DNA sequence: TGTGCCACTATCTTCCGGGCCGAGCAGTACTTC. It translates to CATIFRAEQYF.

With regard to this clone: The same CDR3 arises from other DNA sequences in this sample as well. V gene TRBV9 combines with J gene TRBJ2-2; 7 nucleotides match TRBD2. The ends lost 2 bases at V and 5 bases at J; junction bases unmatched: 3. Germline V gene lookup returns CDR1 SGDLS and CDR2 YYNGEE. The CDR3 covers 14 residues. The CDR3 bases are TGTGCCAGCAGCGTCGGGGGGAATACCGGGGAGCTGTTTTTT. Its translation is CASSVGGNTGELFF.

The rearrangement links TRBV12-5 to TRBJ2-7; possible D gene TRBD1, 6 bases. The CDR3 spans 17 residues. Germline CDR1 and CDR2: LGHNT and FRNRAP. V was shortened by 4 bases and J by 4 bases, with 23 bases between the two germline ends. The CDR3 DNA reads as TGTGCTAGTGGTTCCCCCTCCCGGGGACACAGGGTTTACGAGCAGTACTTC. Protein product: CASGSPSRGHRVYEQYF.

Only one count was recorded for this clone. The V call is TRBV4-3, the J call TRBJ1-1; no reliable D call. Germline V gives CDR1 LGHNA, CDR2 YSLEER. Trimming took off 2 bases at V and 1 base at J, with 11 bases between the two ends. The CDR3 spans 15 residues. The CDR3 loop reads CASSQSTAENTEAFF. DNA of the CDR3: TGCGCCAGCAGCCAATCAACAGCAGAGAACACTGAAGCTTTCTTT.

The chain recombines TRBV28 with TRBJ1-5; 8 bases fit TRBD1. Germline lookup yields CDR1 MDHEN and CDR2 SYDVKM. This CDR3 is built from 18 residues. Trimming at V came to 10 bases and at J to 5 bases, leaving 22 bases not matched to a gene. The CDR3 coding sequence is TGTGCCACCTCAGTTTGGGTAACAGGGGGGAGTGGGCATCAGCCCCAGCATTTT. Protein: CATSVWVTGGSGHQPQHF.